This T cell receptor beta chain was recorded in a study of T cell repertoires in cytomegalovirus infection. Study summary: Carrying CMV and the relevant HLA type showed in public TCR beta signatures.

Whole-study results and caveats: HLA-C-restricted CMV-specific TCR beta clonotypes were dominant in the ex vivo response. Totalled public TCR beta family frequency picked out people who carried CMV plus the relevant HLA.

This clonotype came up a few times. The antigen is undetermined. CDR1 and CDR2 from the germline V gene are SGHVS and FQNEAQ. This CDR3 spans 15 amino acids. Trimming took off 4 bases at V and 4 bases at J, with 16 bases between the two ends. TCRdb reprocessed the reads with MiXCR, giving one entry per CDR3 protein. The repertoire holds 100,000 to 150,000 distinct CDR3 sequences, with more than 25% as singletons. This receptor was taken from a human donor in good health (CMV status not recorded). Some clones in this sample may be carry-over from other donors' samples. The chain couples TRBV7-8 to TRBJ1-2; D may be TRBD1 (6 bases). Sequencing used CD8+ T cells from cultured PBMCs, obtained from culture after CMV antigen stimulation. CDR3 protein: CASSSGWGPSYGYTF. The CDR3 DNA follows: TGTGCCAGCAGCTCTGGGTGGGGGCCCAGCTATGGCTACACCTTC.